The entry below describes one T cell receptor (beta chain). The antigen this receptor binds is unknown. Base quality data are lacking; no much larger clone is found one base away. This record belongs to a study of shared clonotypes between healthy human individuals (dated by TCRdb to 2019 to 2021). Background on the whole study: A couple of women and three men aged 18 to 49 years were included in the cohort. Per donor, three plates each were used for CD4 naive and CD4 memory, two for CD8 naive, and one for CD8 memory. The study deeply sequenced blood TCR repertoires of about 5 healthy adults to estimate repertoire size and the extent of clonotype sharing between individuals. To increase sequencing depth and limit assay-specific biases, TCR repertoire library preparation and sequencing were carried out by different laboratories using diverse techniques. Each donor's leukapheresis produced roughly between roughly 0.85 and 9.5 billion PBMCs. The research as a whole found: Sampling was limited to blood, and TCR repertoires in tissue likely differ from TCR repertoires in blood. Estimated clonotype richness was generally larger for naive than for memory subsets. About 4.5% of naive CD4, around 3.6% of naive CD8, about 2.1% of memory CD4, and 0.35% to 0.5% of memory CD8 clonotypes were shared across four donors. The genetic and exposure-history diversity represented was limited by the small number of donors. Incomplete sequencing was indicated by rarefaction of sorted-subset datasets, despite the large sequencing depth. Compared with non-shared clonotypes, clonotypes shared by all four sorted-subset donors had higher generation probabilities. Pairwise subsampling indicated that sequencing depth was expected to affect the degree of clonotype sharing among donors.

From V the trimming removes 8 bases and from J it removes 12 bases, while the gene matches leave 10 bases of the junction unaccounted for. CDR1 and CDR2, looked up from the germline V gene, are SNHLY and FYNNEI. Taken from cysteine to phenylalanine, the CDR3 has 13 residues. The DNA shown is the 39-base CDR3, in frame from base 1. The donors were healthy, HIV-negative adults who had no recently reported acute infections or vaccinations. All donors were Caucasian adults living in Nashville, Tennessee, USA. CD4+ T cells were enriched through magnetic negative selection, after which naive cells were positively selected on CD45RA and the remaining negative fraction served as the memory subset. After blood collection by leukapheresis, PBMCs were isolated using Ficoll-Histopaque density gradient centrifugation and then cryopreserved in the vapor phase of liquid nitrogen. Purity and quantity of every magnetically sorted T cell population were checked by analytical flow cytometry. Genomic DNA was isolated from each sorted fraction and quantified by UV absorbance on a Nanodrop 2000c.

TCR CDR3 regions were amplified from genomic DNA by multiplex PCR using the deep immunoSEQ assay. Genomic DNA extracted from each cell subset was distributed evenly over all wells of several immunoSEQ 96-well plates, and each plate served as one replicate. For sorted subsets, about 220 ng of genomic DNA, equivalent to 25,000 to 35,000 T cell genomes, went into each replicate PCR. Purified libraries were quantified with a Qubit 3.0 fluorometer, sized on a Bioanalyzer 2100, and re-quantified with the KAPA Library Quantification kit. A separate single-read 150-cycle Illumina NextSeq 550 flow cell was used to sequence each immunoSEQ 96-well plate. Per the authors' processing: The immunoSEQ output contained only junctional sequences without quality scores, so filtering could not match that applied to full-length reads. Sequences were annotated with PyIR, a Python wrapper for IgBLAST v1.9, and V/J genes and CDR3 were assigned using IMGT germline references. Reads were filtered out if the reads had weak V/J assignments (E-value above 1e-6), no CDR3, stop codons, out-of-frame junctions, or ambiguous translated residues. V3J clonotypes were defined as sequences sharing the same inferred V gene, J gene, and CDR3 amino acid sequence. To compute the percentage overlap between repertoires, the number of shared unique clonotypes was divided by the size of the smaller repertoire. Three approaches were used to assess repertoire richness: RTK rarefaction, the Chao1 estimator, and Recon v2.1 estimates of unobserved clonotypes. For all TCRbeta clonotypes obtained by the gDNA method from four donors, generation probabilities were computed with OLGA. Sourced from immuneACCESS, this table was stored by TCRdb with only in-frame sequences that have V and J called. A share of the clones is absent; for the studies checked, an unresolved V gene accounts for under half, and the remainder has no known explanation. The D gene and trimming were derived from the DNA, and the V and J assignments and clone size from that table. Within this sample are over 2 million clones, with roughly 96% of them counted one time only. Around 0.13% of the sample is in the top ten clones.

Recombination joined TRBV2 with TRBJ2-1, with 10 junctional bases fitting TRBD2. The sequenced sample was naive CD4+ T cells sorted from blood. This sample's cell subset or site label indicates: CD45RA+ positively selected. This TCR derives from a man between 18 and 35 years old in good health. The nucleotide sequence reads as follows: TGTGCCAGCGCCGGGACTAGCGTCTTAGGGCAGTTCTTC. Translation gives CASAGTSVLGQFF. The variable domain in full, with residues beyond the CDR3 obtained from the reference TRBV2 and TRBJ2-1 genes, is EPEVTQTPSHQVTQMGQEVILRCVPISNHLYFYWYRQILGQKVEFLVSFYNNEISEKSEIFDDQFSVERPDGSNFTLKIRSTKLEDSAMYFCASAGTSVLGQFFGPGTRLTVL.